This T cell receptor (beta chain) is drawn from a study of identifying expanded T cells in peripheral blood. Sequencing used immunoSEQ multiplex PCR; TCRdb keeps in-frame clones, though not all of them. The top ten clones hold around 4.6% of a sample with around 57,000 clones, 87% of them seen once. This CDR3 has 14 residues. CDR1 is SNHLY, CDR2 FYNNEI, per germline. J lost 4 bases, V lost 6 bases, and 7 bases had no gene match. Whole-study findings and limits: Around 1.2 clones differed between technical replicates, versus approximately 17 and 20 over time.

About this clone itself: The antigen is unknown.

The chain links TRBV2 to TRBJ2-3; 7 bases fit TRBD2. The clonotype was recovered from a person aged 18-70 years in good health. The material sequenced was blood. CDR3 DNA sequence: TGTGCCAGCAGGCTGGGGGAGGGCGCAGATACGCAGTATTTT. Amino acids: CASRLGEGADTQYF.